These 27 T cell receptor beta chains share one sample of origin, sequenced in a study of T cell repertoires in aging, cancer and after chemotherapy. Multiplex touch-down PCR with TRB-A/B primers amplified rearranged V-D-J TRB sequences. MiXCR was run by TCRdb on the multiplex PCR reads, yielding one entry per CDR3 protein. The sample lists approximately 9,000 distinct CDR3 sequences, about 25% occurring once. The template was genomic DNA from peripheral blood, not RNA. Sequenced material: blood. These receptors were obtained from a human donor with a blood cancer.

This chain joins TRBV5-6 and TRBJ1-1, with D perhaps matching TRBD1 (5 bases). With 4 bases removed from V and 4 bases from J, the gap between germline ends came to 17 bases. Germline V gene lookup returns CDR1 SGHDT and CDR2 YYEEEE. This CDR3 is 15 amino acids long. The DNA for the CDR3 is TGTGCCAGCAGCATCGGGGCCGGGGGAGGCACTGAAGCTTTCTTT. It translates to CASSIGAGGGTEAFF.

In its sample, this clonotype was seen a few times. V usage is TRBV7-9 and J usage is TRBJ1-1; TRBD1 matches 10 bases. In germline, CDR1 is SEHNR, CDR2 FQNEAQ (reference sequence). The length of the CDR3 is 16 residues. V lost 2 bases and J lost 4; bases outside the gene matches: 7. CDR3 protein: CASSLSGTGDGTEAFF. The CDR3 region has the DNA TGTGCCAGCAGCTTATCGGGGACAGGGGATGGCACTGAAGCTTTCTTT.

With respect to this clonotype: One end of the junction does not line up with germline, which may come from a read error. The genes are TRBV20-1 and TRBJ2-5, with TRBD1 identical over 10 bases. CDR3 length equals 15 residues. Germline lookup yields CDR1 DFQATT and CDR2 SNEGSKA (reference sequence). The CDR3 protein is CSAGDPGQGSETQYF. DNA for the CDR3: TGCAGTGCTGGAGATCCGGGACAGGGGTCAGAGACCCAGTACTTC.

The CDR3 loop is CASSLESRPDTQYF. CDR3 coding DNA: TGTGCCAGCAGCTTGGAGTCTAGACCAGATACGCAGTATTTT. The rearrangement links TRBV5-4 to TRBJ2-3; no clear D. The CDR3 spans 14 residues. Germline V lookup: CDR1 SGHNT, CDR2 YYREEE (reference sequence). Deletions cut 0 bases from V and 4 bases from J, with 9 bases between.

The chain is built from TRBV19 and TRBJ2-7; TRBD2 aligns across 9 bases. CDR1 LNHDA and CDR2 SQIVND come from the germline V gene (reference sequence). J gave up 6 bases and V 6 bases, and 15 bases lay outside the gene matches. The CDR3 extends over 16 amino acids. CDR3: CASSKAARGGLVEQYF. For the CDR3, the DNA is TGTGCCAGTAGCAAAGCGGCGCGGGGGGGCCTGGTCGAGCAGTACTTC.

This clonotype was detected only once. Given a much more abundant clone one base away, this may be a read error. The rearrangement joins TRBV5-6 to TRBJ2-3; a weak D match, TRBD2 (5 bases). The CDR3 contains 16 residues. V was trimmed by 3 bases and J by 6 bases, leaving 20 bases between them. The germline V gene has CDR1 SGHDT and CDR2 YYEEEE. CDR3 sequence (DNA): TGTGCCAGCAGCTCCAAACTAGTGGGAGAACAGGATACGCAGTATTTT. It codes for CASSSKLVGEQDTQYF.

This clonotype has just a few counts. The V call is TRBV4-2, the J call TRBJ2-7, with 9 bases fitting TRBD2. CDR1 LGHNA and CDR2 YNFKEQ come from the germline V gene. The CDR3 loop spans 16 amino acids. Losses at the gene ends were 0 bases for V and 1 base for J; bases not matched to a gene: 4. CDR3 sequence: CASSQEPAGGSYEQYF. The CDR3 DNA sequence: TGTGCCAGCAGCCAAGAGCCAGCGGGAGGTTCCTACGAGCAGTACTTC.

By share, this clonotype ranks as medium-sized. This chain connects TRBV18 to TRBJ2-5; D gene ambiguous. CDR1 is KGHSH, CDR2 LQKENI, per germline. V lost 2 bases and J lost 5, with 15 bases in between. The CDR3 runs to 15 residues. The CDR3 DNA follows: TGTGCCAGCTCACCAGCGGCAGTGGCCGAGGAGACCCAGTACTTC. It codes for CASSPAAVAEETQYF.

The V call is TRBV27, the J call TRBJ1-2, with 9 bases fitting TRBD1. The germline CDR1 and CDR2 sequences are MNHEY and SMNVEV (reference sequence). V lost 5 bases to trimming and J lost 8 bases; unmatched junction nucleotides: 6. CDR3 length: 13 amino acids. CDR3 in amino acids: CASSPDRGAGYTF. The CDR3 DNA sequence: TGTGCCAGCAGTCCGGACAGGGGTGCGGGCTACACCTTC.

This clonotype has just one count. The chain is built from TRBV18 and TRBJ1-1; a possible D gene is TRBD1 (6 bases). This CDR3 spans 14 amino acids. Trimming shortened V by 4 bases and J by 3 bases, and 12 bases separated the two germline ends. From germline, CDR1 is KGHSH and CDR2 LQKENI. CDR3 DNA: TGTGCCAGCTCACGAACAGGGATGTACACTGAAGCTTTCTTT. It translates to CASSRTGMYTEAFF.

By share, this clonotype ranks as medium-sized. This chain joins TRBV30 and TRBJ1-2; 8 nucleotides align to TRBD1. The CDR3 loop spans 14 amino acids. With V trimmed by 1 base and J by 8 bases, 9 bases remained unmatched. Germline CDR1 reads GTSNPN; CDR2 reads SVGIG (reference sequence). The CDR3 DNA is TGTGCCTGGAGTGGACTATTGACAGGGGACGGCTACACCTTC. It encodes CAWSGLLTGDGYTF.

In DNA, the CDR3 is TGCGCCAGCAGCCAAGAGGGGGTCCTTCGGGGAGGGGAGCAGTACTTC. It translates to CASSQEGVLRGGEQYF. The chain recombines TRBV4-3 with TRBJ2-7, with TRBD2 matching 7 bases. Germline lookup yields CDR1 LGHNA and CDR2 YSLEER. V shed 0 bases and J 7 bases; nucleotides not matched to a gene: 12. This CDR3 region has 16 residues.

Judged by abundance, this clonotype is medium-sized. Written as DNA, the CDR3 is TGTGCCAGCAGGCCCACGGGACTACCATACAATGAGCAGTTCTTC. Protein product: CASRPTGLPYNEQFF. The rearrangement links TRBV6-1 to TRBJ2-1; 7 bases are a match to TRBD2. This CDR3 has 15 residues. J gave up 4 bases and V 6 bases, and 9 bases lay outside the gene matches. The germline V gene encodes CDR1 MNHNS and CDR2 SASEGT.

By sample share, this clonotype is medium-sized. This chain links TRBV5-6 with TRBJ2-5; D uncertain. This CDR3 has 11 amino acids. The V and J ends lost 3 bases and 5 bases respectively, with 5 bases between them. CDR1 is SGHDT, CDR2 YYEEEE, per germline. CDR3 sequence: CASSWRETQYF. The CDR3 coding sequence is TGTGCCAGCAGCTGGCGGGAGACCCAGTACTTC.

The CDR3 here is CASSSSTGMNEKLFF. The CDR3 nucleotides are TGTGCCAGCAGCTCCTCGACAGGGATGAATGAAAAACTGTTTTTT. The chain couples TRBV11-2 to TRBJ1-4, with 7 nucleotides matching TRBD1. Germline CDR1 SGHAT, CDR2 FQNNGV. Trimming removed 4 bases from V and 5 bases from J; junction bases left unmatched: 7. This CDR3 spans 15 amino acids.

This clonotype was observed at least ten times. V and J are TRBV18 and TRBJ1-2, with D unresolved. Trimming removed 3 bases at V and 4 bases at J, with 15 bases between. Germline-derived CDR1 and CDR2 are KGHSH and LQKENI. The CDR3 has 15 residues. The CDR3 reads CASSPSPGNPYGYTF. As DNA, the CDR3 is TGTGCCAGCTCACCCTCCCCGGGGAATCCCTATGGCTACACCTTC.

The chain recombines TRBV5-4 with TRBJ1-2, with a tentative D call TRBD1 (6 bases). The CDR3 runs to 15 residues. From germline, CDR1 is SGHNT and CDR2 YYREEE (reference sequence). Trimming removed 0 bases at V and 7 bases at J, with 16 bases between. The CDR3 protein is CASSLVAGGVGGYTF. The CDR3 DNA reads TGTGCCAGCAGCTTGGTAGCCGGGGGCGTTGGTGGCTACACCTTC.

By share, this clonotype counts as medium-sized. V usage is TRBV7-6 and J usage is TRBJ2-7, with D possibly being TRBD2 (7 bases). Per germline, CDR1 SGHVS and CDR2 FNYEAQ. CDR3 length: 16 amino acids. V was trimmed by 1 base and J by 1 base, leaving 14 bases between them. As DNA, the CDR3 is TGTGCCAGCAGCTTAGGGGGGGGGCTAAGTTCCTACGAGCAGTACTTC. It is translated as CASSLGGGLSSYEQYF.

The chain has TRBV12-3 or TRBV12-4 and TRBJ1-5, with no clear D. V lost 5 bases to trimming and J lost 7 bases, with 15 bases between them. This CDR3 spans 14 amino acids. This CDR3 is CASSPETPGQPQHF. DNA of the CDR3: TGTGCCAGCAGTCCCGAGACACCGGGGCAGCCCCAGCATTTT.

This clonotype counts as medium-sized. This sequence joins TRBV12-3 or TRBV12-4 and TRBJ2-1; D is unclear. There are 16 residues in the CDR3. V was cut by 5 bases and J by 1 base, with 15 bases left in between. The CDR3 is CASSPPGSWSYNEQFF. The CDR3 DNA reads TGTGCCAGCAGTCCCCCCGGTTCATGGTCCTACAATGAGCAGTTCTTC.

CDR3 loop: CASSLEADRVYNEQFF. In DNA, the CDR3 is TGTGCCAGCAGTTTAGAGGCGGACAGGGTGTACAATGAGCAGTTCTTC. The chain combines TRBV12-3 or TRBV12-4 with TRBJ2-1, with TRBD1 matching over 8 bases. The V gene end was trimmed by 1 base and the J gene end by 4 bases; junction bases not matched to a gene: 6. The CDR3 contains 16 residues.

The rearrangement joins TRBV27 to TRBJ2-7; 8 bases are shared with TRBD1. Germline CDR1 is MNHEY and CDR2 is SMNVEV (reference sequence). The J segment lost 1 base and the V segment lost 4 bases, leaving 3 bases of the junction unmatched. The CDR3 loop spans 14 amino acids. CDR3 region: CASSSWTGSYEQYF. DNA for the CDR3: TGTGCCAGCAGTTCCTGGACAGGGTCCTACGAGCAGTACTTC.

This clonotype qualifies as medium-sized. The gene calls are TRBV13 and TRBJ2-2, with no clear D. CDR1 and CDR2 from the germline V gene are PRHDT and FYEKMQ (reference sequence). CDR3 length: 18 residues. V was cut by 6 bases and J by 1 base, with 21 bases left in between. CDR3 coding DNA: TGTGCCAGCAGATCATTTTTGCCCGAGACTGGGAACACCGGGGAGCTGTTTTTT. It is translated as CASRSFLPETGNTGELFF.

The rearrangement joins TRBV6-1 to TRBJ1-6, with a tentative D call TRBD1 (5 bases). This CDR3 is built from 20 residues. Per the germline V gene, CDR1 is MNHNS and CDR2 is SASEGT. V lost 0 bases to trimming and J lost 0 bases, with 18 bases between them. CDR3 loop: CASSEAGRVQGSSYNSPLHF. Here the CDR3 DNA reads TGTGCCAGCAGTGAAGCTGGCAGGGTTCAGGGAAGCTCCTATAATTCACCCCTCCACTTT.

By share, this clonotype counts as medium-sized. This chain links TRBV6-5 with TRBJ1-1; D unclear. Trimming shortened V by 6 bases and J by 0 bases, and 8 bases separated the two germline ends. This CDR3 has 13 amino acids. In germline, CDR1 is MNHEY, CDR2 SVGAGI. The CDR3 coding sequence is TGTGCCAGCAGGGTTCAGATGAACACTGAAGCTTTCTTT. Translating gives CASRVQMNTEAFF.

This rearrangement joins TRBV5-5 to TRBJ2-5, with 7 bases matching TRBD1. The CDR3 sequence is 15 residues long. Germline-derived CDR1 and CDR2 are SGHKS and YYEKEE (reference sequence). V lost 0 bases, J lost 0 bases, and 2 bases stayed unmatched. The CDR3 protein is CASSLGQGHQETQYF. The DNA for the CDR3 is TGTGCCAGCAGCTTGGGACAGGGCCACCAAGAGACCCAGTACTTC.

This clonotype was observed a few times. CDR3 protein: CASSLVTGGLDEQYF. The CDR3 nucleotides are TGTGCCAGCAGCTTGGTAACAGGGGGCCTCGACGAGCAGTACTTC. The J gene is TRBJ2-7, the V gene TRBV5-6; TRBD1 matches at 9 bases. Unmatched junction bases numbered 6, after V lost 0 bases and J lost 5 bases. CDR1 and CDR2 (germline): SGHDT, YYEEEE. This CDR3 contains 15 residues.